This record covers a single TCR beta chain. This clone was counted only a few times. Its antigen target is currently unknown. Per-nucleotide qualities are absent, and no much larger clonotype sits a single base away. For TCR beta library preparation, roughly 2 micrograms of genomic DNA were extracted from the cryopreserved PBMCs. High-throughput TCR beta sequencing was performed on longitudinal blood samples from CLL patients receiving ibrutinib monotherapy. The patients took part in an open-label, single-center phase 2 trial of ibrutinib monotherapy. The sample originates from a study of cytotoxic CD8 clonotypes in ibrutinib-treated CLL (dated by TCRdb to the early 2020s). The study in broad terms: The cohort was composed of ten to eleven relapsed/refractory and approximately 14 treatment-naive patients; IGHV unmutated status was identified in about 17 patients. Responses were partial in some 24 patients and complete in 2; after median around 65 months follow-up, some 15 stayed in remission and about twelve progressed. Response samples were taken after a median of 12 months on treatment, ranging from about 6 to 36 months. On average, each sample had 255,043 productive templates and 94,082 productive rearrangements. Of the 90 or so participants in the trial, approximately 25 had longitudinal samples available. Cryopreserved peripheral blood mononuclear cells were obtained before treatment, at response, and at either sustained remission or disease progression. Every remission and progressive disease sample was obtained while ibrutinib was still being received by the patients. General conclusions and limits of the study: At ibrutinib response clonality went up, during sustained remission it held steady, and at progression it dropped back toward baseline. Baseline clonality was found to be higher than that of age-matched healthy donors and was strongly correlated with circulating CD8+ T-cell counts. Lymph node repertoires were not examined, and the timing of sampling was not matched between patients in sustained remission and those whose disease progressed. Public clonotypes were rare and either contracted or stayed stable during treatment, and the rise in clonality at ibrutinib response reflected the expansion of private clonotypes.

A MiSeq instrument was used for deep resolution sequencing, which targeted depths ranging from 1 in 1 million up to 1 in 200,000 T cells, with coverage averaging 10x for each clonotype. The immunoSEQ hsTCRB Kit was used to generate TCR beta libraries. The published analysis was carried out like this. Data were analyzed with ImmunoSEQ Data Assistant and ImmunoSEQ Analyzer, with V, D and J genes assigned per IMGT definitions. Clonality, which ranges from 0 to 1, was calculated by subtracting the normalized Shannon entropy of productive rearrangement frequencies from one. Only overrepresented clonotypes making up at least 0.05% of the repertoire of each patient were included in the public clonotype analysis. Fewer than 15 repertoires from age-matched healthy donors, obtained from immuneACCESS, served as clonality controls. The table was pulled from immuneACCESS by TCRdb, which kept in-frame rearrangements only. Such tables lose some clones; where checked, under half of the loss comes from unresolved V genes, and the rest has no known cause. Clone size and V and J calls were adopted from that table, with D and trimming inferred from the DNA. The sample data list more than 110,000 clones, and approximately 80% of these were observed just once. The ten biggest clones cover 7.6% of the sample.

This clonotype was sampled from a human donor with chronic lymphocytic leukemia. The sample consisted of PBMCs, taken after 36 months of ibrutinib treatment.

The DNA sequence is given as TGTGCCAGTAGTATGGGTAGGGGTTGGCATCAGCCCCAGCATTTT. Its protein is CASSMGRGWHQPQHF. This receptor chain uses TRBV19 and TRBJ1-5, and perhaps TRBD1 as D gene, on 5 matching bases. V and J lose 3 bases and 5 bases, and a span of 14 bases separates them. The CDR3 has 15 amino acids, counting the end cysteine and phenylalanine. The DNA shown is the 45-base CDR3, in frame from base 1. The CDR1 and CDR2 encoded by the germline V gene (reference sequence) are LNHDA and SQIVND. The entire variable domain, with the stretches around the CDR3 drawn from the reference TRBV19 and TRBJ1-5 proteins, is DGGITQSPKYLFRKEGQNVTLSCEQNLNHDAMYWYRQDPGQGLRLIYYSQIVNDFQKGDIAEGYSVSREKKESFPLTVTSAQKNPTAFYLCASSMGRGWHQPQHFGDGTRLSIL.